The 13 T cell receptor beta chains below all came from one sample that was sequenced in a study of blood T cell repertoires in COVID-19. Repertoires were generated with immunoSEQ multiplex PCR, while TCRdb's copy carries only in-frame clones and drops some. The data show approximately 63,000 clones, with about 90% seen just once and 18% held by the top ten. Sequencing was performed on peripheral blood. The source is a woman of 80 years or more with active COVID-19.

V usage is TRBV7-2 and J usage is TRBJ1-5; a weak D match, TRBD1 (5 bases). Germline lookup yields CDR1 SGHTA and CDR2 FQGNSA. V was shortened by 2 bases and J by 7 bases, with 15 bases between the two germline ends. The CDR3 consists of 15 residues. CDR3 amino acids: CASSLPPGLGQPQHF. The CDR3 bases are TGTGCCAGCAGCTTACCGCCAGGGTTAGGGCAGCCCCAGCATTTT.

This chain connects TRBV28 to TRBJ1-1; a possible D gene is TRBD1 (5 bases). V shed 3 bases and J shed 2 bases, with 13 bases lying between them. This CDR3 region has 15 residues. The germline V gene has CDR1 MDHEN and CDR2 SYDVKM. The CDR3 DNA sequence: TGTGCCAGCAGTTTTTTTGGGGGAGGCAACACTGAAGCTTTCTTT. Encoded protein: CASSFFGGGNTEAFF. The whole variable domain, filled in from reference TRBV28 and TRBJ1-1, reads DVKVTQSSRYLVKRTGEKVFLECVQDMDHENMFWYRQDPGLGLRLIYFSYDVKMKEKGDIPEGYSVSREKKERFSLILESASTNQTSMYLCASSFFGGGNTEAFFGQGTRLTVV.

This chain connects TRBV21-1 to TRBJ2-7; the D call in the table, TRBD2, was not verified against the DNA. TRBV21-1 is flagged as a pseudogene. The CDR3 contains 14 residues. The CDR3 sequence: CASSKVTSANEQYF. The CDR3 nucleotides are TGTGCCAGCAGCAAGGTAACTAGCGCGAACGAGCAGTACTTC.

A word on this clone: An end of the junction differs from the germline gene, which may be a read error. The CDR3 nucleotides are TGCGACGGCCTAGCGGTCAATGAGCAGTTCTTC. This encodes CDGLAVNEQFF. This chain joins TRBV7-9 and TRBJ2-1, with TRBD2 identical over 7 bases. The germline V gene has CDR1 SEHNR and CDR2 FQNEAQ (reference sequence). The CDR3 is 11 residues long.

The chain couples TRBV18 to TRBJ2-1; 7 bases line up with TRBD1. Germline trimming cut 0 bases from V and 0 bases from J; bases unmatched to any gene: 8. Germline loops: CDR1 KGHSH, CDR2 LQKENI. The CDR3 spans 18 residues. In DNA form, the CDR3 reads TGTGCCAGCTCACCACCGCTAGGGGGCCAAAGCTCCTACAATGAGCAGTTCTTC. This gives the protein CASSPPLGGQSSYNEQFF.

The chain has TRBV5-1 and TRBJ2-7; D gene uncertain. Germline CDR1 is SGHRS and CDR2 is YFSETQ. With 0 bases removed from V and 4 bases from J, the gap between germline ends came to 11 bases. This CDR3 is 14 amino acids long. The CDR3 sequence is CASSLGAPSYEQYF. CDR3 in DNA: TGCGCCAGCAGCTTGGGGGCTCCCAGTTACGAGCAGTACTTC.

The chain is built from TRBV19 and TRBJ1-6; 7 nucleotides match TRBD1. Trimming cost V 4 bases and J 0 bases; bases outside gene matches: 3. This CDR3 has 16 residues. Germline-derived CDR1 and CDR2 are LNHDA and SQIVND (reference sequence). CDR3 region: CASSTGQLSYNSPLHF. The CDR3 coding sequence is TGTGCCAGTAGTACGGGACAGCTCTCCTATAATTCACCCCTCCACTTT. Full variable domain (missing parts from reference TRBV19 and TRBJ1-6): DGGITQSPKYLFRKEGQNVTLSCEQNLNHDAMYWYRQDPGQGLRLIYYSQIVNDFQKGDIAEGYSVSREKKESFPLTVTSAQKNPTAFYLCASSTGQLSYNSPLHFGNGTRLTVT.

The chain employs TRBV3-1 (or the pseudogene TRBV3-2) and TRBJ2-3, with D uncertain. CDR1 and CDR2 (germline): LGHDT, YNNKEL (reference sequence). Trimming took off 1 base at V and 2 bases at J, with 4 bases between the two ends. The CDR3 covers 13 residues. This chain's CDR3 is CASSQVFTDTQYF. In DNA form, the CDR3 reads TGTGCCAGCAGCCAAGTCTTCACAGATACGCAGTATTTT.

V usage is TRBV6-6 and J usage is TRBJ1-3; D is unresolved. This CDR3 comprises 16 residues. V lost 6 bases, J lost 0 bases, and 15 bases lay in between. CDR1 is MNHNY and CDR2 is SVGAGI in the germline V gene (reference sequence). The CDR3 region is CASSPPGGRSGNTIYF. The CDR3 DNA follows: TGTGCCAGCAGCCCCCCCGGAGGGCGCTCTGGAAACACCATATATTTT.

The chain carries TRBV28 and TRBJ2-3; D unclear. The CDR3 has 12 amino acids. Looked up from germline, CDR1 is MDHEN and CDR2 is SYDVKM. V gave up 3 bases and J gave up 6 bases, with 7 bases separating them. The CDR3 region is CASSFQMDTQYF. The DNA for the CDR3 is TGTGCCAGCAGTTTCCAGATGGATACGCAGTATTTT.

The CDR3 sequence: CASSRGTGPLNEKLFF. The CDR3 DNA follows: TGCGCCAGCAGCCGTGGAACAGGGCCCCTTAATGAAAAACTGTTTTTT. The rearrangement links TRBV5-1 to TRBJ1-4; possibly TRBD1 for D (6 bases). CDR1 is SGHRS, CDR2 YFSETQ, per germline. Trimming took 4 bases from V and 4 from J, leaving 17 bases between them. The CDR3 extends over 16 amino acids.

V and J are TRBV5-1 and TRBJ1-1; the match to TRBD1 covers 7 bases. The CDR3 consists of 15 residues. V lost 3 bases, J lost 1 base, and 6 bases stayed unmatched. Germline lookup yields CDR1 SGHRS and CDR2 YFSETQ. DNA of the CDR3: TGCGCCAGCAGCTCGGCCTCAGGGGGGAACACTGAAGCTTTCTTT. The encoded protein is CASSSASGGNTEAFF.

This clone was seen once. DNA for the CDR3: TGTGCCAGCACTCCGACAGGGAGGGAGACCCAGTACTTC. It specifies CASTPTGRETQYF. The J gene is TRBJ2-5, the V gene TRBV9; perhaps TRBD1 as D (7 bases). V dropped 6 bases and J dropped 5 bases, with 14 bases sitting between them. The length of the CDR3 is 13 residues. The V gene's germline CDR1 is SGDLS and CDR2 YYNGEE. The full variable domain, completed using reference TRBV9 and TRBJ2-5, is DSGVTQTPKHLITATGQRVTLRCSPRSGDLSVYWYQQSLDQGLQFLIQYYNGEERAKGNILERFSAQQFPDLHSELNLSSLELGDSALYFCASTPTGRETQYFGPGTRLLVL.